The next 20 T cell receptor beta chains were all read from a single sample in a study of T cell responses to AZD1222 COVID-19 vaccine. Data came from immunoSEQ multiplex PCR; TCRdb stores just in-frame clones and leaves some out. The repertoire holds approximately 110,000 clones, with around 87% as singletons. The sample in question was peripheral blood, obtained 28 days after the second AZD1222 dose. The receptors stem from an adult who received the AZD1222 COVID-19 vaccine.

This clone was seen once. The chain couples TRBV24-1 to TRBJ2-2; 7 nucleotides agree with TRBD2. Trimming removed 7 bases from V and 5 bases from J; junction bases left unmatched: 3. The V gene's germline CDR1 is KGHDR and CDR2 SFDVKD. The CDR3 is 13 residues long. The DNA for the CDR3 is TGTGCCACCAGCGCCGGGGGGACCGGGGAGCTGTTTTTT. The encoded protein is CATSAGGTGELFF.

The CDR3 sequence: CASSDRPGTGYGYTF. The CDR3 nucleotides are TGTGCCAGCAGTGACAGACCCGGGACAGGGTATGGCTACACCTTC. The chain joins TRBV25-1 to TRBJ1-2; 9 positions match TRBD1. The V segment lost 3 bases and the J segment 5 bases; nucleotides outside the gene matches: 7. This CDR3 spans 15 amino acids. Germline V gene sequence: CDR1 MGHDK, CDR2 SYGVNS.

This chain connects TRBV27 to TRBJ2-1, with D hard to call. The CDR3 is 12 amino acids. Germline assignment: CDR1 MNHEY and CDR2 SMNVEV (reference sequence). Trimming removed 3 bases from V and 7 bases from J, with 7 bases in between. The CDR3 DNA reads as TGTGCCAGCAGTTTGGTCGGAAATGAGCAGTTCTTC. It encodes CASSLVGNEQFF.

J is TRBJ1-4 and V is TRBV2; 7 bases are shared with TRBD1. The germline CDR1 and CDR2 sequences are SNHLY and FYNNEI. J lost 1 base, V lost 7 bases, and 6 bases had no gene match. The CDR3 is 15 amino acids. This chain's CDR3 is CASTPGQLTNEKLFF. In DNA form, the CDR3 reads TGTGCCAGCACGCCGGGACAGCTAACTAATGAAAAACTGTTTTTT.

This CDR3 reads CASSYKRAGEKLFF. CDR3 coding DNA: TGTGCCAGCAGTTACAAGCGGGCCGGTGAAAAACTGTTTTTT. The chain has TRBV6-5 and TRBJ1-4; no clear D. Germline assignment: CDR1 MNHEY and CDR2 SVGAGI. The V and J ends lost 2 bases and 7 bases respectively, with 11 bases between them. CDR3 length: 14 residues.

The chain links TRBV9 to TRBJ1-2; a weak D match, TRBD1 (5 bases). The CDR3 is 13 residues long. Trimming pared 0 bases from V and 7 bases from J, leaving 10 bases between. Germline values: CDR1 SGDLS, CDR2 YYNGEE. In DNA, the CDR3 is TGTGCCAGCAGCGTAGCCGTCAGGGCTGGCTACACCTTC. It is translated as CASSVAVRAGYTF.

This clone has only one observation. CDR3 coding DNA: TGTGCCAGCAGCGGGACAGGGCTGGGCACTGAAGCTTTCTTT. Encoded protein: CASSGTGLGTEAFF. The chain carries TRBV9 and TRBJ1-1; 8 positions match TRBD1. The germline CDR1 and CDR2 sequences are SGDLS and YYNGEE. The CDR3 length is 14 residues. The V gene end was trimmed by 3 bases and the J gene end by 4 bases; junction bases not matched to a gene: 5.

The chain carries TRBV5-8 and TRBJ2-2, with D possibly matching TRBD1 (5 bases). This CDR3 is 15 amino acids long. CDR1 is SGHTS, CDR2 YDEGEE, per germline. V lost 1 base and J 5 bases, leaving 12 bases between the germline ends. The DNA of the CDR3 is TGTGCCAGCAGCTTGTCAGGGCATGGTACCGGGGAGCTGTTTTTT. Translated: CASSLSGHGTGELFF.

The CDR3 here is CASSLGYGYEQYF. The CDR3 DNA reads TGTGCCAGCAGCTTAGGATACGGCTACGAGCAGTACTTC. The chain is built from TRBV7-2 and TRBJ2-7; no clear D gene. The CDR3 spans 13 residues. Germline CDR1 SGHTA, CDR2 FQGNSA. V lost 1 base and J lost 3, with 7 bases in between.

The genes are TRBV19 and TRBJ2-3; TRBD1 might be the D (5 bases). Germline V lookup: CDR1 LNHDA, CDR2 SQIVND (reference sequence). V was cut by 4 bases and J by 3 bases, with 11 bases left in between. The CDR3 has 14 amino acids. This CDR3 is CASSTQTGTDTQYF. The CDR3 nucleotides are TGTGCCAGTAGTACGCAAACAGGAACAGATACGCAGTATTTT.

The chain combines TRBV24-1 with TRBJ1-2; perhaps TRBD1 as D (5 bases). The ends were cut back, 2 bases at V and 4 bases at J, with 7 bases in the middle. Germline CDR1 and CDR2: KGHDR and SFDVKD. CDR3 length equals 13 residues. The chain's CDR3 is CATSDSQGYGYTF. For the CDR3, the DNA is TGTGCCACCAGTGATTCGCAGGGCTATGGCTACACCTTC.

The chain carries TRBV30 and TRBJ2-2; D assignment may be TRBD1 or TRBD2 (6 bases each). This CDR3 is 14 amino acids long. Germline CDR1 GTSNPN, CDR2 SVGIG (reference sequence). V was shortened by 2 bases and J by 2 bases, with 9 bases between the two germline ends. CDR3 sequence (DNA): TGTGCCTGGAGTTGGGGGGCAAACACCGGGGAGCTGTTTTTT. Translation gives CAWSWGANTGELFF.

The chain recombines TRBV6-5 with TRBJ2-7; D is uncertain. Germline loops: CDR1 MNHEY, CDR2 SVGAGI. V dropped 0 bases and J dropped 6 bases, with 9 bases sitting between them. The CDR3 contains 13 residues. The CDR3 region is CASSYSIGPEQYF. The CDR3 DNA follows: TGTGCCAGCAGTTACTCAATAGGTCCCGAGCAGTACTTC.

The chain combines TRBV30 with TRBJ2-2; no reliable D call. V was pared by 2 bases and J by 6 bases, with 7 bases between. Germline V gives CDR1 GTSNPN, CDR2 SVGIG (reference sequence). The CDR3 sequence is 12 residues long. For the CDR3, the DNA is TGTGCCTGGAGTCCCGGTGCCGGGGAGCTGTTTTTT. This sequence encodes CAWSPGAGELFF. The complete variable domain, with remaining parts taken from reference TRBV30 and TRBJ2-2, reads SQTIHQWPATLVQPVGSPLSLECTVEGTSNPNLYWYRQAAGRGLQLLFYSVGIGQISSEVPQNLSASRPQDRQFILSSKKLLLSDSGFYLCAWSPGAGELFFGEGSRLTVL.

The chain is built from TRBV5-4 and TRBJ2-2, with D tentatively TRBD2 (6 bases). The CDR3 runs to 17 residues. Germline lookup yields CDR1 SGHNT and CDR2 YYREEE (reference sequence). V dropped 6 bases and J dropped 0 bases, with 18 bases sitting between them. The DNA for the CDR3 is TGTGCCAGCACCGAGACCACGGGACTCCCGAACACCGGGGAGCTGTTTTTT. It is translated as CASTETTGLPNTGELFF.

This clone showed up just a few times. V and J are TRBV30 and TRBJ1-5, with D unclear. The CDR3 covers 15 residues. V shed 1 base and J shed 4 bases, with 14 bases lying between them. Looked up from germline, CDR1 is GTSNPN and CDR2 is SVGIG (reference sequence). DNA for the CDR3: TGTGCCTGGAGTGGGGGTGGACCCCGGAATCAGCCCCAGCATTTT. Translation gives CAWSGGGPRNQPQHF. Full variable domain (remainder filled in from reference TRBV30 and TRBJ1-5): SQTIHQWPATLVQPVGSPLSLECTVEGTSNPNLYWYRQAAGRGLQLLFYSVGIGQISSEVPQNLSASRPQDRQFILSSKKLLLSDSGFYLCAWSGGGPRNQPQHFGDGTRLSIL.

V usage is TRBV7-8 and J usage is TRBJ2-7; 7 bases align to TRBD2. The germline V gene has CDR1 SGHVS and CDR2 FQNEAQ. Trimming at V came to 5 bases and at J to 6 bases, leaving 10 bases not matched to a gene. CDR3 length: 14 amino acids. The DNA for the CDR3 is TGTGCCAGCAGCCTCGGGGGGACTTCGTCCGAGCAGTACTTC. Translated: CASSLGGTSSEQYF.

V is TRBV5-4 and J is TRBJ1-1; TRBD1 matches at 8 bases. Germline values: CDR1 SGHNT, CDR2 YYREEE (reference sequence). The junction had 4 bases not matched to a gene; V was cut back by 7 bases and J by 2 bases. There are 13 residues in the CDR3. CDR3: CASAGTGNTEAFF. The CDR3 DNA reads as TGTGCCAGCGCCGGGACAGGAAACACTGAAGCTTTCTTT.

V and J are TRBV5-1 and TRBJ2-7; possibly TRBD1 or TRBD2 for D (5 bases each). This CDR3 spans 15 amino acids. Trimming took off 1 base at V and 2 bases at J, with 13 bases between the two ends. Germline CDR1 SGHRS, CDR2 YFSETQ. The CDR3 here is CASSLLGADTYEQYF. The CDR3 coding sequence is TGCGCCAGCAGCTTGCTCGGGGCTGATACCTACGAGCAGTACTTC.

This rearrangement joins TRBV30 to TRBJ1-5, with TRBD1 as a possible D gene (5 bases). The germline gives CDR1 GTSNPN, CDR2 SVGIG (reference sequence). The CDR3 contains 13 residues. As DNA, the CDR3 is TGTGCACTTGAGGGGAGCAGCAATCAGCCCCAGCATTTT. As protein: CALEGSSNQPQHF. Looking up the rest from reference TRBV30 and TRBJ1-5 gives the full variable domain: SQTIHQWPATLVQPVGSPLSLECTVEGTSNPNLYWYRQAAGRGLQLLFYSVGIGQISSEVPQNLSASRPQDRQFILSSKKLLLSDSGFYLCALEGSSNQPQHFGDGTRLSIL.